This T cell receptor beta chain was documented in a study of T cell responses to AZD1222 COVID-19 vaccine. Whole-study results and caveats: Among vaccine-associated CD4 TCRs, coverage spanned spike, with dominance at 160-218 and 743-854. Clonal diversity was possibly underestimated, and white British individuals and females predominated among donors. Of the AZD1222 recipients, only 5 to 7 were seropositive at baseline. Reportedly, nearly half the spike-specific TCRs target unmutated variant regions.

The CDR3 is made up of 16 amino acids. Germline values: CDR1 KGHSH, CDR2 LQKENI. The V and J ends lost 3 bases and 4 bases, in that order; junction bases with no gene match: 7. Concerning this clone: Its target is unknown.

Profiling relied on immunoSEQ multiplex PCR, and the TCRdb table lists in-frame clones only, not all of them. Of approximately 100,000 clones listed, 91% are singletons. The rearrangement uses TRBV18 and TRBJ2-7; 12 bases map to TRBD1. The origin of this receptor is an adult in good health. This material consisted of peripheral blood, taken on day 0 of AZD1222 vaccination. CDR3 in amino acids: CASSPTGTGGLYEQYF. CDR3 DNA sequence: TGTGCCAGCTCACCTACCGGGACAGGGGGCTTGTACGAGCAGTACTTC.